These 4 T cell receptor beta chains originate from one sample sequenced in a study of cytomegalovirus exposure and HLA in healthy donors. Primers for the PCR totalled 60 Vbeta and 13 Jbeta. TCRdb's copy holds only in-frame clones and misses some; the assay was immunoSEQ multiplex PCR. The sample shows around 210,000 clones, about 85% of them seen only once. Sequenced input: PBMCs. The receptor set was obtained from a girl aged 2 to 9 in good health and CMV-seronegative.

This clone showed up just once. In nucleotides, the CDR3 is TGTGCCAGCAGCTTGGAGGGACAGGGGTATTCACCCCTCCACTTT. It is translated as CASSLEGQGYSPLHF. J is TRBJ1-6 and V is TRBV5-4, with 10 bases matching TRBD1. Per germline, CDR1 SGHNT and CDR2 YYREEE (reference sequence). This CDR3 spans 15 amino acids. Losses at the gene ends were 0 bases for V and 8 bases for J; bases not matched to a gene: 2.

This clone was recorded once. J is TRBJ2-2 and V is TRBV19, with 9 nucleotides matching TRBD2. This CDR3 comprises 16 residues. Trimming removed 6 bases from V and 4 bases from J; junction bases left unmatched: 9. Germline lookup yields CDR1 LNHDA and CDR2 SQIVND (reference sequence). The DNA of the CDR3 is TGTGCCAGTAGAGTAGCGGGAGCGTGGGCCACCGGGGAGCTGTTTTTT. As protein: CASRVAGAWATGELFF.

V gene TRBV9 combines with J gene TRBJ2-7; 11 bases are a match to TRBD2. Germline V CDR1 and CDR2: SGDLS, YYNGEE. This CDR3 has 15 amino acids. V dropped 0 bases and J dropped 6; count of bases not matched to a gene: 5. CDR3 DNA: TGTGCCAGCAGCGTAGAACTAGCGGGAGTTTGCGAGCAGTACTTC. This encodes CASSVELAGVCEQYF.

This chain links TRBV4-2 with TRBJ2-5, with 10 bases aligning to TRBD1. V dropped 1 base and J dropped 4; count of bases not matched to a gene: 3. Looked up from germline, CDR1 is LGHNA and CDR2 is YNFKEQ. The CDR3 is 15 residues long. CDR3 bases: TGTGCCAGCAGCCAAGGACAGGGGGCTGGAGAGACCCAGTACTTC. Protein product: CASSQGQGAGETQYF.